Described below is a single T cell receptor beta chain sequence and its context. Its antigen is currently unknown. This sample is drawn from a study of early T cells in non-severe SARS-CoV-2 infection. TCRdb processed the 5' RACE reads anew with MiXCR; each CDR3 protein has one entry. The sample includes about 57,000 distinct CDR3 sequences, 13% of them seen just once. Study-level results: Matching with VDJdb favored anti-spike CD8 responses (missing private and CD4 specificities).

The TCR was taken from an adult who was a healthcare worker with PCR-confirmed SARS-CoV-2 infection or an uninfected control (not recorded which). Sequences were obtained from whole blood.

The CDR3 DNA sequence: TGTGCCAGCAGTCCAAATTCACAGGGCCTTGGGGCCTACAATGAGCAGTTCTTC. This encodes CASSPNSQGLGAYNEQFF. The V and J genes are TRBV7-9 and TRBJ2-1; the D gene is possibly TRBD1 (6 bases). Trimming cost V 6 bases and J 2 bases, with 23 bases left between them. The CDR3 is 18 residues long. CDR1 is SEHNR and CDR2 is FQNEAQ in the germline V gene (reference sequence).